This entry concerns a single TCR beta chain. The antigen is not known. Extracted total RNA amounted to at least 5.5 micrograms for each sample. The data originate from a study of blood T cells in healthy people across ages. Primers used in a second PCR of roughly 6 to 11 cycles were a sample-barcoded 5' primer and a J-beta primer mix. Each sample yielded at least 3 million CDR3-containing paired-end reads. TCRdb passed the 5' RACE reads through MiXCR, listing each CDR3 protein once. The top ten clones hold under 35% of a sample with about 680,000 distinct CDR3 sequences, more than 40% of them seen once. Study results and caveats: Strong correlation was found linking TCR beta diversity to naive T cell percentage.

Sequenced sample: blood. The clonotype comes from a woman aged 60-75 years in good health.

Written as DNA, the CDR3 is TGTGCCATCAGTGAGAGAGGGAATAGCAATCAGCCCCAGCATTTT. Encoded protein: CAISERGNSNQPQHF. The V and J genes are TRBV10-3 and TRBJ1-5; D not resolved. Germline V gene lookup returns CDR1 ENHRY and CDR2 SYGVKD. The length of the CDR3 is 15 residues. V was trimmed by 2 bases and J by 0 bases, leaving 8 bases between them.